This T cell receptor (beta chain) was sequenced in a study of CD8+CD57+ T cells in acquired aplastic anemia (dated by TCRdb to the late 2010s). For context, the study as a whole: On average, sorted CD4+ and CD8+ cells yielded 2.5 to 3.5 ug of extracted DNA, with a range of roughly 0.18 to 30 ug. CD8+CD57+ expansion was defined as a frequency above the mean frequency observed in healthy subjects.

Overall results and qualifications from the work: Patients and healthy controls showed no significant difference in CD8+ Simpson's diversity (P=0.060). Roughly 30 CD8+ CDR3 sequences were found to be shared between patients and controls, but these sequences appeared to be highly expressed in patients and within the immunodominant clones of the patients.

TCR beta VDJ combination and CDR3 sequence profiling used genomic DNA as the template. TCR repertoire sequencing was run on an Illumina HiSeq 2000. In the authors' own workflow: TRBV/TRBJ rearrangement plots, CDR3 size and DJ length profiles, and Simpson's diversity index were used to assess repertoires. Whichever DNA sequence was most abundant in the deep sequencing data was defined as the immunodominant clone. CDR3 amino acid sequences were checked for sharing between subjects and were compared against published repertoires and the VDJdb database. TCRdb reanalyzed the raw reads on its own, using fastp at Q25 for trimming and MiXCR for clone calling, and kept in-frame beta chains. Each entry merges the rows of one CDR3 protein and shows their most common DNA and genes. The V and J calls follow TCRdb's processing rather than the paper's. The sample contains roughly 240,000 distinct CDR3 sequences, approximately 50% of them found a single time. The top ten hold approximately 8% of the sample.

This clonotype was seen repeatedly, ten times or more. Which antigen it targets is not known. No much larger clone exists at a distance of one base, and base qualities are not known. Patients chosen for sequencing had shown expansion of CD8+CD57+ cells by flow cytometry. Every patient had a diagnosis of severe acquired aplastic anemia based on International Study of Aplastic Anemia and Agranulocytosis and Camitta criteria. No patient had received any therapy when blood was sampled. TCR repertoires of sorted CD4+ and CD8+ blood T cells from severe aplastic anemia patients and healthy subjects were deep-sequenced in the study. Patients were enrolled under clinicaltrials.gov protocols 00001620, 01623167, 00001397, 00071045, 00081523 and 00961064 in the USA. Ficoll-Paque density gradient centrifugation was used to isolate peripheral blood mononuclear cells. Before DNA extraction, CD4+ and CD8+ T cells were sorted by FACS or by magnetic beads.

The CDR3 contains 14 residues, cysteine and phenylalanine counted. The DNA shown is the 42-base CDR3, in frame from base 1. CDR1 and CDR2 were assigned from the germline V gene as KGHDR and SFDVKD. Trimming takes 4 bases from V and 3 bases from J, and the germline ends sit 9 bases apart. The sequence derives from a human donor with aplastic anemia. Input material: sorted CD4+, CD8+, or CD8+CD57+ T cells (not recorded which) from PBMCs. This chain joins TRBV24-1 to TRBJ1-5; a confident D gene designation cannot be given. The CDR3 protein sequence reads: CATSDPVSNQPQHF. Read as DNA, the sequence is TGTGCCACCAGTGACCCCGTTTCCAATCAGCCCCAGCATTTT.